These 24 T cell receptor beta chains came from one sample sequenced in a study of radiotherapy plus CTLA-4 blockade in lung cancer. Sequenced by immunoSEQ multiplex PCR; TCRdb stores in-frame clones only, minus some. The sample lists approximately 65,000 clones, around 77% occurring once. Sequenced here: peripheral blood, sampled from a patient treated with radiotherapy plus ipilimumab. All receptors derive from a human donor with non-small cell lung cancer who had a complete response to radiotherapy plus ipilimumab.

V gene TRBV19 combines with J gene TRBJ1-3, with D maybe TRBD1 (6 bases). The CDR3 has 14 amino acids. V was trimmed by 3 bases and J by 2 bases, leaving 8 bases between them. Germline CDR1 is LNHDA and CDR2 is SQIVND (reference sequence). The CDR3 is CASSMSGAGNTIYF. DNA of the CDR3: TGTGCCAGTAGTATGTCAGGGGCTGGAAACACCATATATTTT.

The chain employs TRBV5-8 and TRBJ1-4; 7 bases map to TRBD1. The V gene's germline CDR1 is SGHTS and CDR2 YDEGEE. The CDR3 contains 13 residues. Trimming removed 7 bases from V and 8 bases from J; junction bases left unmatched: 8. DNA of the CDR3: TGTGCCAGCGAAGGGGGCAACAACGAAAAACTGTTTTTT. As protein: CASEGGNNEKLFF.

The J gene is TRBJ2-3, the V gene TRBV6-1; D remains unclear. Trimming pared 6 bases from V and 6 bases from J, leaving 19 bases between. CDR3 length: 15 residues. Germline V lookup: CDR1 MNHNS, CDR2 SASEGT. The CDR3 loop is CASRAYTHGSDTQYF. The CDR3 bases are TGTGCCAGCAGAGCTTACACTCATGGTTCGGATACGCAGTATTTT.

This chain uses TRBV29-1 with TRBJ2-4; no reliable D call. Germline V gives CDR1 SQVTM, CDR2 ANQGSEA. V lost 0 bases and J lost 9, with 6 bases in between. The CDR3 is made up of 11 amino acids. CDR3: CSVEERIIQYF. DNA for the CDR3: TGCAGCGTTGAAGAGCGTATCATTCAGTACTTC. The whole variable domain, remainder taken from reference TRBV29-1 and TRBJ2-4, is SAVISQKPSRDICQRGTSLTIQCQVDSQVTMMFWYRQQPGQSLTLIATANQGSEATYESGFVIDKFPISRPNLTFSTLTVSNMSPEDSSIYLCSVEERIIQYFGAGTRLSVL.

There are a few counts of this clone. J is TRBJ2-3 and V is TRBV7-8; D unclear. The CDR3 runs to 12 residues. Per the germline V gene, CDR1 is SGHVS and CDR2 is FQNEAQ. V lost 8 bases to trimming and J lost 1 base, with 7 bases between them. The CDR3 spells CASRGGTDTQYF. DNA of the CDR3: TGTGCCAGCCGCGGTGGCACAGATACGCAGTATTTT. The full variable domain, completed using reference TRBV7-8 and TRBJ2-3, is GAGVSQSPRYKVAKRGQDVALRCDPISGHVSLFWYQQALGQGPEFLTYFQNEAQLDKSGLPSDRFFAERPEGSVSTLKIQRTQQEDSAVYLCASRGGTDTQYFGPGTRLTVL.

V usage is TRBV29-1 and J usage is TRBJ1-2; perhaps TRBD1 as D (5 bases). In germline, CDR1 is SQVTM, CDR2 ANQGSEA. V gave up 1 base and J gave up 4 bases, with 10 bases separating them. The CDR3 totals 13 residues. For the CDR3, the DNA is TGCAGCGTTGAAGGGTCAGGGTTCTATGGCTACACCTTC. Its translation: CSVEGSGFYGYTF.

V and J are TRBV5-1 and TRBJ1-2, with D uncertain. Germline assignment: CDR1 SGHRS and CDR2 YFSETQ. The CDR3 runs 13 residues. With 2 bases removed from V and 6 bases from J, the gap between germline ends came to 11 bases. DNA for the CDR3: TGCGCCAGCAGCTTTGGAGGGATCGATGGCTACACCTTC. Amino acid sequence: CASSFGGIDGYTF.

This sequence joins TRBV10-2 and TRBJ1-6; the D is unclear. Germline V gene lookup returns CDR1 WSHSY and CDR2 SAAADI. The CDR3 sequence is 13 residues long. V was cut by 2 bases and J by 10 bases, with 9 bases left in between. The CDR3 reads CASSETRGSPLHF. CDR3 DNA: TGCGCCAGCAGTGAGACTCGCGGGTCACCCCTCCACTTT.

This chain uses TRBV6-5 with TRBJ2-7; the D is unclear. Germline CDR1 reads MNHEY; CDR2 reads SVGAGI. V was clipped by 5 bases and J by 8 bases, with 10 bases between them. CDR3 length: 11 residues. CDR3 bases: TGTGCCAGCAGTGTCGGTAGGAAGCAGTACGTC. It codes for CASSVGRKQYV.

This chain links TRBV6-5 with TRBJ2-1, with TRBD2 matching 7 bases. The CDR3 has 16 residues. V trimming: 0 bases; J trimming: 3 bases; junction bases outside the gene matches: 5. Per the germline V gene, CDR1 is MNHEY and CDR2 is SVGAGI. This chain's CDR3 is CASSYSRDYIYNEQFF. Here the CDR3 DNA reads TGTGCCAGCAGTTACTCGAGGGACTACATCTACAATGAGCAGTTCTTC.

In this sample, this clone turned up a few times. The gene calls are TRBV11-3 and TRBJ2-1; TRBD2 matches 9 bases. The CDR3 is 15 residues long. Germline CDR1 reads SGHNT; CDR2 reads YENEEA. The ends lost 9 bases at V and 1 base at J; junction bases unmatched: 7. The CDR3 protein is CASHLAGASYNEQFF. The CDR3 DNA is TGTGCCAGTCACTTAGCGGGAGCATCCTACAATGAGCAGTTCTTC.

V is TRBV6-6 and J is TRBJ1-5; D is ambiguous. Germline CDR1 reads MNHNY; CDR2 reads SVGAGI (reference sequence). CDR3 length: 15 amino acids. The V end lost 0 bases, the J end lost 1 base, and 7 bases lay between the germline ends. CDR3 bases: TGTGCCAGCAGTTACTCGACGACCAGCAATCAGCCCCAGCATTTT. Amino acid sequence: CASSYSTTSNQPQHF.

The chain recombines TRBV7-2 with TRBJ1-1, with a possible D match to TRBD1 (5 bases). The CDR3 is 13 residues long. CDR1 is SGHTA and CDR2 is FQGNSA in the germline V gene. V lost 4 bases and J 5 bases, leaving 11 bases between the germline ends. The CDR3 loop is CASSSGWGTEAFF. The CDR3 region has the DNA TGTGCCAGCAGCTCAGGGTGGGGGACTGAAGCTTTCTTT.

The V call is TRBV9, the J call TRBJ1-2; perhaps TRBD1 as D (5 bases). CDR3 length: 13 residues. The V gene's germline CDR1 is SGDLS and CDR2 YYNGEE. V was shortened by 0 bases and J by 8 bases, with 11 bases between the two germline ends. This CDR3 is CASSVVGGNGYTF. For the CDR3, the DNA is TGTGCCAGCAGCGTAGTGGGGGGTAACGGCTACACCTTC.

The V call is TRBV30, the J call TRBJ2-5; 7 nucleotides match TRBD1. The CDR3 runs 12 residues. V was clipped by 7 bases and J by 0 bases; unmatched bases: 2. Germline assignment: CDR1 GTSNPN and CDR2 SVGIG (reference sequence). The CDR3 region has the DNA TGTGCCTCGGGACAGAACCAAGAGACCCAGTACTTC. It yields the protein CASGQNQETQYF.

The gene calls are TRBV29-1 and TRBJ1-3; 10 bases line up with TRBD1. This CDR3 has 16 amino acids. Germline V gives CDR1 SQVTM, CDR2 ANQGSEA. Germline trimming cut 0 bases from V and 1 base from J; bases unmatched to any gene: 3. The CDR3, as DNA: TGCAGCGTTGAAGAAGGGGGACAGGGGTCTGGAAACACCATATATTTT. This sequence encodes CSVEEGGQGSGNTIYF.

The CDR3 is CAWFGNRRLSYGYTF. DNA of the CDR3: TGTGCCTGGTTCGGGAATCGACGACTCTCATATGGCTACACCTTC. The gene calls are TRBV30 and TRBJ1-2; unclear D gene. CDR1 is GTSNPN and CDR2 is SVGIG in the germline V gene (reference sequence). The V end lost 5 bases, the J end lost 5 bases, and 21 bases lay between the germline ends. The CDR3 runs to 15 residues.

The chain recombines TRBV19 with TRBJ2-2; D remains ambiguous. This CDR3 has 17 amino acids. V was cut by 6 bases and J by 3 bases, with 20 bases left in between. The V gene's germline CDR1 is LNHDA and CDR2 SQIVND (reference sequence). CDR3 sequence (DNA): TGTGCCAGTAGCACAATCGGGCCCTCCTCGGACACCGGGGAGCTGTTTTTT. Translating it yields CASSTIGPSSDTGELFF. The whole variable domain, remainder taken from reference TRBV19 and TRBJ2-2, is DGGITQSPKYLFRKEGQNVTLSCEQNLNHDAMYWYRQDPGQGLRLIYYSQIVNDFQKGDIAEGYSVSREKKESFPLTVTSAQKNPTAFYLCASSTIGPSSDTGELFFGEGSRLTVL.

This clone was counted once. This chain links TRBV7-7 with TRBJ2-7; possible D gene TRBD2, 5 bases. The length of the CDR3 is 14 residues. Germline V gene sequence: CDR1 SSHAT, CDR2 FNYEAQ (reference sequence). CDR3 loop: CASSLEEERSEQYV. The DNA of the CDR3 is TGTGCTAGCAGCTTAGAAGAAGAGCGGTCAGAGCAGTACGTC.

The CDR3 coding sequence is TGCGCCAGCAGCTTGGCCGGGGGCGCGGGCCAAGAGACCCAGTACTTC. It codes for CASSLAGGAGQETQYF. This chain links TRBV5-1 with TRBJ2-5; D could derive from TRBD1 or TRBD2 (6 bases each). This CDR3 is built from 16 residues. V was shortened by 0 bases and J by 1 base, with 13 bases between the two germline ends. The germline gives CDR1 SGHRS, CDR2 YFSETQ.

This chain joins TRBV28 and TRBJ2-3, with D perhaps matching TRBD2 (6 bases). The germline V gene has CDR1 MDHEN and CDR2 SYDVKM. There are 14 residues in the CDR3. Trimming shortened V by 8 bases and J by 4 bases, and 16 bases separated the two germline ends. The CDR3 spells CASFNSGNSDTQYF. Written as DNA, the CDR3 is TGTGCCAGCTTCAATAGCGGTAATTCAGATACGCAGTATTTT.

V is TRBV5-8 and J is TRBJ1-2, with D unclear. The CDR3 is made up of 13 amino acids. Germline V gene lookup returns CDR1 SGHTS and CDR2 YDEGEE. The V end was cut by 1 base, the J end by 3 bases, with 7 bases between. CDR3 in DNA: TGTGCCAGCAGCTTGTACGGGTACTATGGCTACACCTTC. Protein sequence: CASSLYGYYGYTF.

In this sample, this clone turned up a few times. V and J are TRBV11-3 and TRBJ2-7; possible D gene TRBD2, 6 bases. CDR1 is SGHNT, CDR2 YENEEA, per germline. The CDR3 totals 12 residues. Between the trimmed V and J ends, which lost 4 bases and 5 bases, there was a span of 9 bases. CDR3 region: CASSSTSHEQYF. CDR3 DNA: TGTGCCAGCAGCTCGACTAGTCACGAGCAGTACTTC.

The V and J genes are TRBV29-1 and TRBJ2-6; perhaps TRBD2 as D (5 bases). The V gene lost 4 bases and the J gene lost 4 bases, with 14 bases spanning the gap. Germline loops: CDR1 SQVTM, CDR2 ANQGSEA. The CDR3 spans 15 residues. In DNA form, the CDR3 reads TGCAGCGTTGGAGAGGGAATCTCCGGGGCCAACGTCCTGACTTTC. Amino acid sequence: CSVGEGISGANVLTF.